This T cell receptor (beta chain) was captured in a study of cytomegalovirus exposure and HLA in healthy donors. Study information: About 85 million unique TCRs from HLA-typed donors were held in an early release of data. Study results and limitations: Accurate prediction of most subjects' HLA-A and HLA-B alleles from TCR beta sequences was reported. No immune exposure information besides CMV serostatus was available. When analyzed later, a missense DCLRE1C variant was found to be linked to TCR beta V- and J-gene trimming.

Of note for this clone: Antigen: not known.

A multiplex PCR was run with 60 Vbeta primers and 13 Jbeta primers. TCRdb's table, derived via immunoSEQ multiplex PCR, lists solely in-frame clones and lacks some. There are 100,000 to 150,000 clones in the sample; around 72% occur only once, and roughly 1.5% lies in the top ten. There are 15 residues in the CDR3. Germline loops: CDR1 LNHDA, CDR2 SQIVND (reference sequence). Trimming pared 3 bases from V and 2 bases from J, leaving 12 bases between. This receptor was identified in a woman under 30 in good health and CMV-seronegative. Sample: PBMCs. The rearrangement uses TRBV19 and TRBJ2-3, with a possible D match to TRBD2 (6 bases). The chain's CDR3 is CASSITTDYTDTQYF. In nucleotides, the CDR3 is TGTGCCAGTAGTATTACGACGGACTACACAGATACGCAGTATTTT.